These 13 T cell receptor beta chains came from one sample sequenced in a study of cytomegalovirus exposure and HLA in healthy donors. Here immunoSEQ multiplex PCR was the method, and the copy in TCRdb shows in-frame clones only, minus some. The sample gives about 130,000 clones, 85% to 90% of which show up once; 1.2% is in the top ten. The sequenced sample consisted of PBMCs. The receptor source for this set is a woman aged 18-29 years in good health and CMV-seronegative.

Concerning this clone itself: The sample has other DNA sequences that encode this CDR3 too. V and J are TRBV6-1 and TRBJ1-1; 7 bases are shared with TRBD1. This CDR3 is built from 13 residues. The junction had 0 bases not matched to a gene; V was cut back by 1 base and J by 4 bases. Looked up from germline, CDR1 is MNHNS and CDR2 is SASEGT. The CDR3 nucleotides read TGTGCCAGCAGTGAAGGGACAGGCACTGAAGCTTTCTTT. This codes for CASSEGTGTEAFF.

V usage is TRBV6-5 and J usage is TRBJ2-7; D perhaps matches TRBD2 (6 bases). V shed 6 bases and J shed 1 base, with 16 bases lying between them. CDR1 is MNHEY, CDR2 SVGAGI, per germline. The CDR3 is 15 amino acids. The DNA for the CDR3 is TGTGCCAGCAGCCGACCTACCGCGGGGTCCTACGAGCAGTACTTC. Residues: CASSRPTAGSYEQYF.

A word on this clone: Distinct nucleotide sequences in the sample also encode this CDR3. This sequence joins TRBV6-1 and TRBJ1-3; maybe TRBD1 (5 bases). The germline CDR1 and CDR2 sequences are MNHNS and SASEGT. The CDR3 loop spans 14 amino acids. Trimming pared 2 bases from V and 0 bases from J, leaving 5 bases between. The CDR3, as DNA: TGTGCCAGCAGTGAAACAGGCTCTGGAAACACCATATATTTT. It yields the protein CASSETGSGNTIYF.

The chain uses TRBV2 and TRBJ2-3; 10 nucleotides match TRBD2. The CDR3 has 16 residues. Looked up from germline, CDR1 is SNHLY and CDR2 is FYNNEI. V was clipped by 10 bases and J by 4 bases; unmatched bases: 14. The CDR3 is CATLTPQRGGADTQYF. The CDR3 DNA follows: TGTGCCACTCTGACCCCGCAGCGGGGGGGCGCAGATACGCAGTATTTT.

V gene TRBV6-1 combines with J gene TRBJ1-6, with D possibly being TRBD1 (5 bases). V lost 5 bases and J 8 bases, leaving 13 bases between the germline ends. This CDR3 region has 14 residues. Looked up from germline, CDR1 is MNHNS and CDR2 is SASEGT. Here the CDR3 reads CASSSWGGDSPLHF. The CDR3 DNA follows: TGTGCCAGCAGTTCCTGGGGGGGGGATTCACCCCTCCACTTT.

This clone was observed a handful of times. The chain has TRBV7-3 and TRBJ2-3; 10 bases line up with TRBD2. The V gene's germline CDR1 is SGHTA and CDR2 FQGTGA. This CDR3 region has 16 residues. The V segment lost 2 bases and the J segment 2 bases; nucleotides outside the gene matches: 4. The CDR3, as DNA: TGTGCCAGCAGCTTAGGGACTAGCGCCGACACAGATACGCAGTATTTT. Amino acids: CASSLGTSADTDTQYF.

This chain uses TRBV18 with TRBJ2-2, with D tentatively TRBD1 (6 bases). The germline CDR1 and CDR2 sequences are KGHSH and LQKENI. Trimming removed 3 bases at V and 6 bases at J, with 23 bases between. The CDR3 covers 18 residues. CDR3 in DNA: TGTGCCAGCTCACCGTACCGGGACACCCAAGGGGAATCCGGGGAGCTGTTTTTT. It translates to CASSPYRDTQGESGELFF.

This sequence joins TRBV15 and TRBJ2-7; 8 bases fit TRBD1. In germline, CDR1 is LNHNV, CDR2 YYDKDF (reference sequence). The ends lost 5 bases at V and 12 bases at J; junction bases unmatched: 15. The CDR3 runs to 14 residues. In DNA, the CDR3 is TGTGCCACCAGCTATGCGGGCCAGGGGGCGGCCTCGTACTTC. Encoded protein: CATSYAGQGAASYF.

The CDR3 loop reads CASSSGGLVYETQYF. The CDR3 coding sequence is TGTGCCAGCAGCTCCGGGGGACTGGTATACGAGACCCAGTACTTC. This chain uses TRBV7-2 with TRBJ2-5; tentatively, D is TRBD2 (6 bases). Deletions cut 4 bases from V and 5 bases from J, with 17 bases between. Germline-derived CDR1 and CDR2 are SGHTA and FQGNSA. The CDR3 totals 15 residues. Based on the CDR3 plus reference TRBV7-2 and TRBJ2-5, the full variable domain is GAGVSQSPSNKVTEKGKDVELRCDPISGHTALYWYRQSLGQGLEFLIYFQGNSAPDKSGLPSDRFSAERTGGSVSTLTIQRTQQEDSAVYLCASSSGGLVYETQYFGPGTRLLVL.

The V call is TRBV7-9, the J call TRBJ2-5; 7 nucleotides align to TRBD2. The germline gives CDR1 SEHNR, CDR2 FQNEAQ (reference sequence). The CDR3 has 16 amino acids. V shed 5 bases, J shed 3 bases, and the junction held 12 bases outside the gene matches. The CDR3 DNA reads as TGTGCCAGCAGCACTACTAGCGACCTTACCAAAGAGACCCAGTACTTC. Translated, it gives CASSTTSDLTKETQYF.

V and J are TRBV9 and TRBJ2-7; TRBD2 is a possible D gene (7 bases). Germline values: CDR1 SGDLS, CDR2 YYNGEE. The CDR3 totals 15 residues. The ends were cut back, 6 bases at V and 0 bases at J, with 16 bases in the middle. CDR3 sequence reads: CASTQGGGPSYEQYF. As DNA, the CDR3 is TGTGCCAGCACCCAAGGGGGGGGGCCCTCCTACGAGCAGTACTTC.

V and J are TRBV19 and TRBJ2-1, with TRBD1 matching 10 bases. This CDR3 is built from 15 residues. The germline V gene encodes CDR1 LNHDA and CDR2 SQIVND (reference sequence). The junction had 8 bases not matched to a gene; V was cut back by 4 bases and J by 8 bases. Here the CDR3 reads CASSNPGTGVYEQFF. In nucleotides, the CDR3 is TGTGCCAGTAGTAATCCCGGGACAGGGGTCTATGAGCAGTTCTTC.

V gene TRBV6-1 combines with J gene TRBJ1-1; tentative D call: TRBD1 (6 bases). Germline V gene data show CDR1 as MNHNS and CDR2 as SASEGT. The CDR3 runs to 14 residues. Trimming cost V 7 bases and J 0 bases, with 12 bases left between them. The CDR3 DNA reads as TGTGCCAGCATTACCGACAGGTTGAACACTGAAGCTTTCTTT. It codes for CASITDRLNTEAFF.